What follows is one TCR beta chain and its context. These data belong to a study of blood T cell repertoires in COVID-19. The overall study: T cells, B-cell-depleted T cells, or PBMCs supplied cDNA or gDNA.

In the authors' methods: Reference gene primers were amplified, and this amplification served to estimate nucleated cell counts. Clones were sequenced by immunoSEQ multiplex PCR, and TCRdb holds only the in-frame ones, with some missing. V, J and clone size are taken as reported in that table, and D and trimming were inferred from the DNA itself. The table has roughly 230,000 clones, about 91% seen once. V was trimmed by 3 bases and J by 1 base, leaving 12 bases between them. The CDR3 has 14 amino acids. Germline loops: CDR1 DFQATT, CDR2 SNEGSKA (reference sequence). The chain combines TRBV20-1 with TRBJ1-1; unclear D gene. This clonotype was sampled from a woman aged 40 to 50 who had recovered from COVID-19. What was sequenced was peripheral blood. CDR3 protein: CSASFGGGNTEAFF. The CDR3, as DNA: TGCAGTGCTAGTTTTGGAGGAGGGAACACTGAAGCTTTCTTT.